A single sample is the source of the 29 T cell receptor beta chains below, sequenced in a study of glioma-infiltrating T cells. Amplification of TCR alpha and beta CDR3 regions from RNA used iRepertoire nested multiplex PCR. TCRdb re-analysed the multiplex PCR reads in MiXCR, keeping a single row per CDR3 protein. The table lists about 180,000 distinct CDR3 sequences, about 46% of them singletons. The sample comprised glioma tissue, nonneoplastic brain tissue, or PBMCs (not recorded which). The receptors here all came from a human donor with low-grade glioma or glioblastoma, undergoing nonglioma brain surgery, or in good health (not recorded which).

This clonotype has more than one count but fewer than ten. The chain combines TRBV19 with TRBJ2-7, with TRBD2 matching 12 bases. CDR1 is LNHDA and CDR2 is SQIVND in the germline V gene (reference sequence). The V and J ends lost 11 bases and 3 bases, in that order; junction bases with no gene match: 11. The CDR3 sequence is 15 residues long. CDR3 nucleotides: TGTGCCCATACCCGACTAGCGGGAGAACGCTACGAGCAGTACTTC. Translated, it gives CAHTRLAGERYEQYF.

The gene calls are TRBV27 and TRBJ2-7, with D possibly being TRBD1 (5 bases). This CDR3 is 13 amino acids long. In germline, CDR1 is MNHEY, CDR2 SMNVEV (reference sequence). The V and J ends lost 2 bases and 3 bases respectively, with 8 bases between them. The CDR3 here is CASSLADIYEQYF. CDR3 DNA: TGTGCCAGCAGTTTAGCGGACATCTACGAGCAGTACTTC.

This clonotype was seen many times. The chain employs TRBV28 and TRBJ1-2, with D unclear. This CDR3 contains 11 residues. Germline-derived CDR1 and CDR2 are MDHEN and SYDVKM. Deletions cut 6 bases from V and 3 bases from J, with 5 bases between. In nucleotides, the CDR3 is TGTGCCAGCAGGCAAGACTATGGCTACACCTTC. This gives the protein CASRQDYGYTF.

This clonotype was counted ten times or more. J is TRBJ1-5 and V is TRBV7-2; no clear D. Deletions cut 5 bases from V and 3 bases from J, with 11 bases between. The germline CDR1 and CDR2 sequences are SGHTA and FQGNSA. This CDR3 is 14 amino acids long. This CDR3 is CASSLRHLNQPQHF. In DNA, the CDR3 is TGTGCCAGCAGCCTTCGACACCTCAATCAGCCCCAGCATTTT.

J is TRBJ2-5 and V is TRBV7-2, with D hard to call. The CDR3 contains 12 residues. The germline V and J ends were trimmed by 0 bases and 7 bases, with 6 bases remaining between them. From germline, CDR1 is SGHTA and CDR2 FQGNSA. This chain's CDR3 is CASSLARRTQYF. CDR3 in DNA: TGTGCCAGCAGCTTAGCGCGGAGGACCCAGTACTTC.

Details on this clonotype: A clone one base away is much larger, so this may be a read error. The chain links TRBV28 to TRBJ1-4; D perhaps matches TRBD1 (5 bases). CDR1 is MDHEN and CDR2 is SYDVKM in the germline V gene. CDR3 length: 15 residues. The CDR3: CASILSGNANEELFF. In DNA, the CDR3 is TGTGCCAGCATTCTATCAGGGAACGCTAATGAAGAACTGTTTTTT.

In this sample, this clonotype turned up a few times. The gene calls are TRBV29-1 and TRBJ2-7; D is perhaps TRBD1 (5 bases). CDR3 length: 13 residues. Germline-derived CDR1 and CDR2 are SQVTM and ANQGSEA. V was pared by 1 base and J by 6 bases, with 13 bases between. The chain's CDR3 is CSVEGGLDSEQYF. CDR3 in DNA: TGCAGCGTTGAAGGGGGCCTAGACTCCGAGCAGTACTTC.

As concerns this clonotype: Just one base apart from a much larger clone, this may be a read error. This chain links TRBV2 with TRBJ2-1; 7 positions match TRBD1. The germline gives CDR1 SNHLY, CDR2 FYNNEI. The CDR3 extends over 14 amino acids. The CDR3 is CASSGDSYYSEQFF. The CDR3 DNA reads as TGTGCCAGCAGTGGGGACAGCTACTACAGTGAGCAGTTCTTC.

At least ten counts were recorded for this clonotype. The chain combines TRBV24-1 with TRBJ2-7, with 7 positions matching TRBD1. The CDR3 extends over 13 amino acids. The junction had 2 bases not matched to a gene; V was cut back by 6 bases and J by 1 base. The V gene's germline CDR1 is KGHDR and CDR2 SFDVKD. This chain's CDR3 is CATSKQGSYEQYF. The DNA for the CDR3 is TGTGCCACCAGTAAACAGGGGTCCTACGAGCAGTACTTC.

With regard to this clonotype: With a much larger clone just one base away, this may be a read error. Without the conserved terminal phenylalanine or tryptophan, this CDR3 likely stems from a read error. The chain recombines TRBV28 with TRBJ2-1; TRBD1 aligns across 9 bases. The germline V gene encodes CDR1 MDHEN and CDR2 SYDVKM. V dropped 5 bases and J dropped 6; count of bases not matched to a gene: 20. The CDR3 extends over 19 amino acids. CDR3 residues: CASSQYQGQGSLVGNEQFL. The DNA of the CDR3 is TGTGCCAGCAGTCAATACCAGGGACAGGGAAGTTTAGTGGGCAATGAGCAGTTCCTC.

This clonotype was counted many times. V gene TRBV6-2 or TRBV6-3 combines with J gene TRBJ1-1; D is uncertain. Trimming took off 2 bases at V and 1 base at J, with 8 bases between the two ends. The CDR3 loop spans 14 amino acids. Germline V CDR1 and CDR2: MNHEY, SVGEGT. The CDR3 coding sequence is TGTGCCAGCAGTTACGCGGCCCCGAACACTGAAGCTTTCTTT. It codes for CASSYAAPNTEAFF.

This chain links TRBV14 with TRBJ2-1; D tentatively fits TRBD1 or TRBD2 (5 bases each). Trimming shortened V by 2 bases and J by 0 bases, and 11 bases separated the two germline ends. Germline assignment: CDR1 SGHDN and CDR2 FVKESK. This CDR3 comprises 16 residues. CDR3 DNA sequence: TGTGCCAGCAGCCAACTCGGGACCAGCTCCTACAATGAGCAGTTCTTC. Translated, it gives CASSQLGTSSYNEQFF. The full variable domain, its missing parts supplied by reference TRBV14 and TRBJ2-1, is EAGVTQFPSHSVIEKGQTVTLRCDPISGHDNLYWYRRVMGKEIKFLLHFVKESKQDESGMPNNRFLAERTGGTYSTLKVQPAELEDSGVYFCASSQLGTSSYNEQFFGPGTRLTVL.

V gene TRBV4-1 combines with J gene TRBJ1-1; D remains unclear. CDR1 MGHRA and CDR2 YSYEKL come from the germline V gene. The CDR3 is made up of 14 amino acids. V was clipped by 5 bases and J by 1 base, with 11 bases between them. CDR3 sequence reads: CASSSVSANTEAFF. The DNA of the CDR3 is TGCGCCAGCAGCAGCGTCTCAGCGAACACTGAAGCTTTCTTT.

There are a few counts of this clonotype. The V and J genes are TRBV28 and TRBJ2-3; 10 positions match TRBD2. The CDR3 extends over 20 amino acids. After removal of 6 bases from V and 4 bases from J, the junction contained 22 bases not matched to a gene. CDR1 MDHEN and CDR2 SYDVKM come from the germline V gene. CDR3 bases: TGTGCCAGCAGCTCCCGGGGCTTCGGTAGCGGGAGGTTATCACCAGATACGCAGTATTTT. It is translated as CASSSRGFGSGRLSPDTQYF.

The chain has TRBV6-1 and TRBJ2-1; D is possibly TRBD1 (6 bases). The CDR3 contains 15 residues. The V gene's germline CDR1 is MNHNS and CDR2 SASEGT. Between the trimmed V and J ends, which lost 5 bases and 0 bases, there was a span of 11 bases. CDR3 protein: CASSRGHSSYNEQFF. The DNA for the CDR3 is TGTGCCAGCAGTAGGGGACATAGCTCCTACAATGAGCAGTTCTTC.

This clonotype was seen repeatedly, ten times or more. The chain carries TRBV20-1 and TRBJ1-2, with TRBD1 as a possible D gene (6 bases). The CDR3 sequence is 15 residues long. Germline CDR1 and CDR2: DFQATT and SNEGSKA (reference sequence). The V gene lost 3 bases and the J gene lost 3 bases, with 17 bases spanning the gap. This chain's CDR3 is CSARESGGTHYGYTF. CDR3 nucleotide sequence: TGCAGTGCTAGGGAATCCGGCGGGACACACTATGGCTACACCTTC.

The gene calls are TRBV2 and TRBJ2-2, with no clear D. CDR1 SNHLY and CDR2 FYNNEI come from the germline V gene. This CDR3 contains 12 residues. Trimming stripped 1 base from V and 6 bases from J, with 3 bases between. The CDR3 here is CASSEDPGELFF. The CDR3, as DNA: TGTGCCAGCAGTGAAGATCCCGGGGAGCTGTTTTTT. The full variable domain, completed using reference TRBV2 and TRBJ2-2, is EPEVTQTPSHQVTQMGQEVILRCVPISNHLYFYWYRQILGQKVEFLVSFYNNEISEKSEIFDDQFSVERPDGSNFTLKIRSTKLEDSAMYFCASSEDPGELFFGEGSRLTVL.

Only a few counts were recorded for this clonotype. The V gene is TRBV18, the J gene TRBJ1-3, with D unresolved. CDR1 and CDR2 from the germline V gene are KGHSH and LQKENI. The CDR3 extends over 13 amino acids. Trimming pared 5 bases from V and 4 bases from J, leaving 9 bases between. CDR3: CASSTEGGNTIYF. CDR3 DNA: TGTGCCAGCTCAACAGAGGGAGGAAACACCATATATTTT.

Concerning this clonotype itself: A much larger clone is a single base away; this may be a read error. CDR3 region: CASSEMRGETQYF. DNA of the CDR3: TGTGCCAGCAGTGAGATGAGAGGAGAGACCCAGTACTTC. This rearrangement joins TRBV6-1 to TRBJ2-5; D remains unclear. Trimming took 3 bases from V and 4 from J, leaving 9 bases between them. Germline V lookup: CDR1 MNHNS, CDR2 SASEGT. The CDR3 is made up of 13 amino acids.

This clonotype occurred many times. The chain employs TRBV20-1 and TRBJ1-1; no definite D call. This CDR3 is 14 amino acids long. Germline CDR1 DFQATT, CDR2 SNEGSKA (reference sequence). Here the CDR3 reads CSAYPGSVNTEAFF. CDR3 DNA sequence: TGCAGCGCTTACCCGGGTAGCGTGAACACTGAAGCTTTCTTT.

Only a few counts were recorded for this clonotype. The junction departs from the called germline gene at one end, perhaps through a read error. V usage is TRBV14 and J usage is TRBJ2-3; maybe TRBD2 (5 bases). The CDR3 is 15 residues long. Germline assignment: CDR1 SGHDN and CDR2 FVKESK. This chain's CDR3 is CASGQAVSSTDTQYF. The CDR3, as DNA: TGTGCCAGCGGCCAAGCGGTTTCTAGCACAGATACGCAGTATTTT.

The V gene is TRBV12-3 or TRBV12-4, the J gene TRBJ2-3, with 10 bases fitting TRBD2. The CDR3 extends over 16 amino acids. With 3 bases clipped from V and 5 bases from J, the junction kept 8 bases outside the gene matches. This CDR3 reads CASSFSLAGDVDTQYF. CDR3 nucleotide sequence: TGTGCCAGCAGTTTTAGCCTAGCGGGAGACGTAGATACGCAGTATTTT.

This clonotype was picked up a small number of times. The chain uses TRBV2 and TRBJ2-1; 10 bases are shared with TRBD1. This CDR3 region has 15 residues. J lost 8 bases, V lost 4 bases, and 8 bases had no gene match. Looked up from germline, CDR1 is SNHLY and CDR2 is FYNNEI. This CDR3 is CASSVDRGLVDEQFF. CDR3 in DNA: TGTGCCAGCAGTGTTGACAGGGGGCTGGTGGATGAGCAGTTCTTC.

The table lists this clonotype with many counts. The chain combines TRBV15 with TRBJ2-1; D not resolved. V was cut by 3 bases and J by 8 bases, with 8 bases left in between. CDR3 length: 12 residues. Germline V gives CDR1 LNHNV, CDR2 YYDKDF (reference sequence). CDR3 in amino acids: CATSRANYEQFF. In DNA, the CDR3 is TGTGCCACCAGCAGGGCTAACTATGAGCAGTTCTTC.

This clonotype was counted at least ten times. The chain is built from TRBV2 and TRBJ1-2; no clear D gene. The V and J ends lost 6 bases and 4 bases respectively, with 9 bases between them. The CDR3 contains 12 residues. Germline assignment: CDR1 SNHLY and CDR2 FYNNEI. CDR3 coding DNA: TGTGCCAGCAGCCAGGACGGCTATGGCTACACCTTC. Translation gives CASSQDGYGYTF. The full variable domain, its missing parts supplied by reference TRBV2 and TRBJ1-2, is EPEVTQTPSHQVTQMGQEVILRCVPISNHLYFYWYRQILGQKVEFLVSFYNNEISEKSEIFDDQFSVERPDGSNFTLKIRSTKLEDSAMYFCASSQDGYGYTFGSGTRLTVV.

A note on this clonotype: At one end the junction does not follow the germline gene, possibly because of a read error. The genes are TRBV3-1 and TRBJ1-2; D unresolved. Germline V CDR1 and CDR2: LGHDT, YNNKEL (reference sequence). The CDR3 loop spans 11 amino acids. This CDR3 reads CASSQRDGYNF. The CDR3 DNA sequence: TGTGCCAGCAGCCAGCGGGATGGCTACAACTTC.

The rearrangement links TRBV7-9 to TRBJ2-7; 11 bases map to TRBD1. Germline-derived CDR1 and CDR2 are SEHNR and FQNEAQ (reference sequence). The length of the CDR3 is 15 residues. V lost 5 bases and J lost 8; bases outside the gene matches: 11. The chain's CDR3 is CASSRTGTGGHKQYF. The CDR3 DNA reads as TGTGCCAGCAGCCGCACCGGGACAGGGGGTCACAAGCAGTACTTC.

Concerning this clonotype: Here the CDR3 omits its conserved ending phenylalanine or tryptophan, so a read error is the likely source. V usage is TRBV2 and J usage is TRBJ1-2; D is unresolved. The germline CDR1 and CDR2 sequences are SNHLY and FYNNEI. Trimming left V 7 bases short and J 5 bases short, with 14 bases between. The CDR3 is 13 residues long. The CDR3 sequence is CASIREPIYGYTL. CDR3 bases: TGTGCCAGCATCCGAGAGCCTATTTATGGCTACACCCTC.

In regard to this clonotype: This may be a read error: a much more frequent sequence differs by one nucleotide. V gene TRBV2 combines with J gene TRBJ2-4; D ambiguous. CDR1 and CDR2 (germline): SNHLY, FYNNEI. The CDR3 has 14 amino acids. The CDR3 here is CASSVPSAKIIQYF. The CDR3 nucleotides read TGTGCCAGCAGTGTTCCTTCTGCCAAAATCATTCAGTACTTC.